This T cell receptor beta chain was sequenced during a study of cytotoxic CD8 clonotypes in ibrutinib-treated CLL. Turning to the study itself: Response samples were taken after a median roughly 12 months of treatment, range 6 to 36.

Profiling relied on immunoSEQ multiplex PCR, and the TCRdb table lists in-frame clones only, not all of them. The sample yields 160,000 or so clones, nearly 90% seen once. Germline V gives CDR1 SGHTA, CDR2 FQGNSA. The CDR3 totals 13 residues. V was shortened by 4 bases and J by 6 bases, with 12 bases between the two germline ends. Sample: PBMCs, taken at disease progression, from a patient treated with ibrutinib. The chain couples TRBV7-2 to TRBJ1-1; D might be TRBD1 (5 bases). This TCR was sampled from a human donor with chronic lymphocytic leukemia. CDR3 loop: CASSSSGGAEAFF. The CDR3 region has the DNA TGTGCCAGCAGCTCCTCTGGGGGGGCTGAAGCTTTCTTT.